This entry concerns a single TCR beta chain. The entry originates in a study of T cell changes during pregnancy in multiple sclerosis. CDR1 is GTSNPN and CDR2 is SVGIG in the germline V gene (reference sequence). This CDR3 has 11 amino acids. The ends were cut back, 3 bases at V and 7 bases at J, with 8 bases in the middle. Some clones are missing from TCRdb's copy, which holds only in-frame ones; the method was immunoSEQ multiplex PCR. The data contain fewer than 35,000 clones, approximately 94% of them seen just once; the ten biggest clones take up approximately 0.39%. The sample was CD4+ T cells from peripheral blood mononuclear cells, taken after pregnancy. The receptor was isolated from a female donor with multiple sclerosis, enrolled in a pregnancy study. The V call is TRBV30, the J call TRBJ2-3; D gene uncertain. CDR3 nucleotide sequence: TGTGCCTGGAGACTCGGGTATACGCAGTATTTT. Translating gives CAWRLGYTQYF.